This entry lists 25 T cell receptor beta chains sequenced from one sample in a study of blood T cell repertoires in COVID-19. Libraries were prepared by immunoSEQ multiplex PCR; TCRdb keeps only in-frame clonotypes and omits some of them. The top ten clones hold 2.9% of a sample with 200,000 to 250,000 clones, more than 75% of them seen once. What was sequenced was peripheral blood. The source is a man in his forties or fifties who had recovered from COVID-19.

The V and J genes are TRBV18 and TRBJ2-1, with 9 bases identical to TRBD1. Germline CDR1 and CDR2: KGHSH and LQKENI. The CDR3 contains 15 residues. After removal of 3 bases from V and 6 bases from J, the junction contained 6 bases not matched to a gene. The CDR3 DNA reads TGTGCCAGCTCACCGGGGACAGGGATAGTCAATGAGCAGTTCTTC. Protein product: CASSPGTGIVNEQFF.

The rearrangement joins TRBV7-6 to TRBJ2-1; 7 bases match TRBD1. The CDR3 totals 15 residues. Trimming removed 5 bases from V and 8 bases from J; junction bases left unmatched: 12. CDR1 SGHVS and CDR2 FNYEAQ come from the germline V gene. The CDR3 here is CASSEGTAFYHEQFF. The CDR3 coding sequence is TGTGCCAGCAGCGAGGGGACAGCCTTTTATCATGAGCAGTTCTTC.

The rearrangement joins TRBV20-1 to TRBJ2-7; tentatively, D is TRBD2 (6 bases). Germline CDR1 is DFQATT and CDR2 is SNEGSKA (reference sequence). The ends were cut back, 3 bases at V and 2 bases at J, with 14 bases in the middle. The CDR3 contains 14 residues. For the CDR3, the DNA is TGCAGTGCTAGTCCCGGGACTCGTACCTACGAGCAGTACTTC. Residues: CSASPGTRTYEQYF.

This clone was observed a handful of times. The chain links TRBV11-1 to TRBJ1-1; possibly TRBD1 for D (6 bases). CDR1 and CDR2 (germline): SGHAT, FQDESV (reference sequence). This CDR3 spans 14 amino acids. V lost 5 bases and J lost 3, with 13 bases in between. The CDR3 sequence: CASSRRTAHTEAFF. The CDR3 DNA is TGTGCCAGCAGCCGTCGGACAGCTCACACTGAAGCTTTCTTT.

The chain links TRBV5-6 to TRBJ1-1, with D unresolved. CDR1 is SGHDT, CDR2 YYEEEE, per germline. Trimming took 2 bases from V and 10 from J, leaving 12 bases between them. This CDR3 is 12 amino acids long. The CDR3 region has the DNA TGTGCCAGCAGCTTCGCTTCCATTAGAGCTTTCTTT. Protein: CASSFASIRAFF.

This rearrangement joins TRBV5-1 to TRBJ2-5, with 8 bases matching TRBD2. The germline CDR1 and CDR2 sequences are SGHRS and YFSETQ. This CDR3 has 14 amino acids. V lost 2 bases to trimming and J lost 5 bases; unmatched junction nucleotides: 5. CDR3 protein: CASSFREGGETQYF. For the CDR3, the DNA is TGCGCCAGCAGCTTCCGGGAGGGCGGGGAGACCCAGTACTTC.

The chain links TRBV28 to TRBJ2-2; TRBD1 agrees at 8 bases. This CDR3 spans 15 amino acids. V gave up 6 bases and J gave up 1 base; unmatched junction bases: 4. Germline lookup yields CDR1 MDHEN and CDR2 SYDVKM. This CDR3 reads CASRRTGLNTGELFF. The CDR3 nucleotides read TGTGCCAGCAGACGGACAGGGCTGAACACCGGGGAGCTGTTTTTT. The whole variable domain, remainder taken from reference TRBV28 and TRBJ2-2, is DVKVTQSSRYLVKRTGEKVFLECVQDMDHENMFWYRQDPGLGLRLIYFSYDVKMKEKGDIPEGYSVSREKKERFSLILESASTNQTSMYLCASRRTGLNTGELFFGEGSRLTVL.

The chain links TRBV6-6 to TRBJ2-1; 10 positions match TRBD2. The CDR3 is 17 amino acids. Trimming removed 5 bases from V and 9 bases from J; junction bases left unmatched: 16. The germline V gene encodes CDR1 MNHNY and CDR2 SVGAGI (reference sequence). The CDR3 DNA sequence: TGTGCCAGCAGTCCGGATTTCGGGACTAGCGCAGCCCTTGAGCAGTTCTTC. This sequence encodes CASSPDFGTSAALEQFF.

The chain carries TRBV28 and TRBJ2-7, with TRBD1 identical over 11 bases. This CDR3 has 16 amino acids. From germline, CDR1 is MDHEN and CDR2 SYDVKM. After removal of 1 base from V and 3 bases from J, the junction contained 5 bases not matched to a gene. As DNA, the CDR3 is TGTGCCAGCAGTTTATTAGGGACAGGGGGTATCTACGAGCAGTACTTC. Translating it yields CASSLLGTGGIYEQYF.

This clone appeared once. The rearrangement uses TRBV5-1 and TRBJ2-5; 9 positions agree with TRBD1. The ends lost 4 bases at V and 4 bases at J; junction bases unmatched: 8. The CDR3 sequence is 15 residues long. From germline, CDR1 is SGHRS and CDR2 YFSETQ. The CDR3 protein is CASSNSQGAGETQYF. The CDR3 DNA sequence: TGCGCCAGCAGCAACTCACAGGGGGCAGGAGAGACCCAGTACTTC.

The CDR3 region is CASSQAGQGGTEAFF. The CDR3 nucleotides are TGTGCCAGCAGCCAAGCAGGACAGGGCGGAACTGAAGCTTTCTTT. This chain uses TRBV3-1 (or the pseudogene TRBV3-2) with TRBJ1-1; TRBD1 matches 8 bases. Germline V gene lookup returns CDR1 LGHDT and CDR2 YNNKEL (reference sequence). Trimming removed 1 base from V and 5 bases from J; junction bases left unmatched: 6. The CDR3 is 15 residues long.

This sequence joins TRBV7-9 and TRBJ1-5; D remains ambiguous. Per the germline V gene, CDR1 is SEHNR and CDR2 is FQNEAQ (reference sequence). CDR3 length: 13 amino acids. The V gene lost 5 bases and the J gene lost 6 bases, with 11 bases spanning the gap. The CDR3 reads CASSANSRQPQHF. The CDR3 bases are TGTGCCAGCAGCGCGAACTCGCGTCAGCCCCAGCATTTT.

The gene calls are TRBV5-5 and TRBJ2-5; TRBD2 agrees at 9 bases. The V segment lost 1 base and the J segment 1 base; nucleotides outside the gene matches: 5. Germline assignment: CDR1 SGHKS and CDR2 YYEKEE (reference sequence). The CDR3 has 16 residues. CDR3 in amino acids: CASSLYLAGIQETQYF. The CDR3 DNA is TGTGCCAGCAGCTTGTATCTAGCGGGAATCCAAGAGACCCAGTACTTC.

CDR3 coding DNA: TGTGCCAGCAGCCAGGAGCATCGGAGCTCCTATAATTCACCCCTCCACTTT. Translating gives CASSQEHRSSYNSPLHF. The genes are TRBV3-1 (or the pseudogene TRBV3-2) and TRBJ1-6, with D hard to call. CDR3 size: 17 residues. V was pared by 3 bases and J by 0 bases, with 12 bases between. Germline assignment: CDR1 LGHDT and CDR2 YNNKEL (reference sequence).

CDR3: CASSVAPYNEQFF. CDR3 in DNA: TGTGCCAGCAGCGTAGCCCCTTACAATGAGCAGTTCTTC. J is TRBJ2-1 and V is TRBV11-2, with D uncertain. The CDR3 runs to 13 residues. CDR1 and CDR2 (germline): SGHAT, FQNNGV. Trimming took off 5 bases at V and 4 bases at J, with 9 bases between the two ends. The full variable domain, with the rest looked up from reference TRBV11-2 and TRBJ2-1, is EAGVAQSPRYKIIEKRQSVAFWCNPISGHATLYWYQQILGQGPKLLIQFQNNGVVDDSQLPKDRFSAERLKGVDSTLKIQPAKLEDSAVYLCASSVAPYNEQFFGPGTRLTVL.

This rearrangement joins TRBV6-5 to TRBJ1-4, with 9 nucleotides matching TRBD1. Germline values: CDR1 MNHEY, CDR2 SVGAGI. J was trimmed by 6 bases and V by 0 bases; bases with no gene match: 2. The CDR3 has 15 residues. CDR3 in amino acids: CASSYSTGGHEKLFF. The DNA of the CDR3 is TGTGCCAGCAGTTACTCGACAGGGGGACATGAAAAACTGTTTTTT.

This rearrangement joins TRBV7-2 to TRBJ2-1; 10 nucleotides line up with TRBD1. This CDR3 has 14 amino acids. From germline, CDR1 is SGHTA and CDR2 FQGNSA. V gave up 5 bases and J gave up 15 bases; unmatched junction bases: 13. The CDR3 loop is CASSPGGQGDWRFF. CDR3 bases: TGTGCCAGCAGCCCGGGAGGACAGGGGGATTGGCGGTTCTTC.

The chain carries TRBV6-2 or TRBV6-3 and TRBJ2-1; D unresolved. This CDR3 has 14 residues. The germline V and J ends were trimmed by 7 bases and 4 bases, with 14 bases remaining between them. Germline CDR1 reads MNHEY; CDR2 reads SVGEGT. For the CDR3, the DNA is TGTGCCAGCACCCCCCGGGTGAGTTACAATGAGCAGTTCTTC. It is translated as CASTPRVSYNEQFF.

The chain employs TRBV6-5 and TRBJ2-3; 7 bases line up with TRBD2. The J segment lost 4 bases and the V segment lost 6 bases, leaving 7 bases of the junction unmatched. Looked up from germline, CDR1 is MNHEY and CDR2 is SVGAGI. CDR3 length: 14 amino acids. CDR3 DNA: TGTGCCAGCAGAGTAGGACTAGGGTCAGATACGCAGTATTTT. It specifies CASRVGLGSDTQYF.

V gene TRBV29-1 combines with J gene TRBJ2-2; D gene ambiguous. CDR1 and CDR2 (germline): SQVTM, ANQGSEA. Trimming pared 7 bases from V and 4 bases from J, leaving 10 bases between. The CDR3 consists of 12 residues. The CDR3 DNA sequence: TGCAGCGGTGCGGCGAGCACCGGGGAGCTGTTTTTT. Protein sequence: CSGAASTGELFF.

This sequence joins TRBV13 and TRBJ1-3, with 7 bases fitting TRBD1. Germline CDR1 and CDR2: PRHDT and FYEKMQ (reference sequence). The junction had 2 bases not matched to a gene; V was cut back by 1 base and J by 8 bases. The CDR3 has 13 residues. CDR3 sequence reads: CASSLDRGYTIYF. In nucleotides, the CDR3 is TGTGCCAGCAGCTTAGACAGGGGATACACCATATATTTT.

CDR3 sequence reads: CASSYSGRQETQYF. The CDR3 nucleotides are TGTGCCAGCAGCTATAGCGGGCGCCAAGAGACCCAGTACTTC. The chain recombines TRBV7-2 with TRBJ2-5; 7 nucleotides align to TRBD2. J gave up 1 base and V 4 bases, and 3 bases lay outside the gene matches. CDR1 is SGHTA, CDR2 FQGNSA, per germline. The CDR3 is 14 residues long.

The V call is TRBV7-9, the J call TRBJ2-5, with D unclear. Trimming pared 7 bases from V and 5 bases from J, leaving 8 bases between. This CDR3 is 11 amino acids long. CDR1 and CDR2 from the germline V gene are SEHNR and FQNEAQ (reference sequence). The CDR3 DNA follows: TGTGCCAGCACCCACGGGGAGACCCAGTACTTC. The encoded protein is CASTHGETQYF.

About this clone itself: The sample contains more than one DNA sequence encoding this CDR3. V and J are TRBV19 and TRBJ2-3; D unclear. CDR1 is LNHDA and CDR2 is SQIVND in the germline V gene (reference sequence). CDR3 size: 13 residues. Between the trimmed V and J ends, which lost 1 base and 5 bases, there was a span of 7 bases. The CDR3 DNA sequence: TGTGCCAGTAGTATAGTTTCAGTAGATACGCAGTATTTT. It translates to CASSIVSVDTQYF.

In regard to this clone: Additional DNA sequences in this sample encode the identical CDR3. This CDR3 is CASSSTLGQPQHF. DNA for the CDR3: TGTGCCAGCAGTTCCACTTTAGGACAACCCCAGCATTTT. This chain connects TRBV28 to TRBJ1-5, with D tentatively TRBD1 (5 bases). The V gene lost 4 bases and the J gene lost 10 bases, with 14 bases spanning the gap. The V gene's germline CDR1 is MDHEN and CDR2 SYDVKM. The CDR3 is made up of 13 amino acids. The full variable domain, rest sourced from reference TRBV28 and TRBJ1-5, is DVKVTQSSRYLVKRTGEKVFLECVQDMDHENMFWYRQDPGLGLRLIYFSYDVKMKEKGDIPEGYSVSREKKERFSLILESASTNQTSMYLCASSSTLGQPQHFGDGTRLSIL.